This is a list of T cell receptor beta chains from one sample in a study of blood T cell repertoires in COVID-19. Profiled with immunoSEQ multiplex PCR; TCRdb holds only in-frame clones, not every one. The data contain fewer than 300,000 clones, about nine tenths of them singletons. Source material: peripheral blood. Every receptor here comes from a man aged 35-49 years who had recovered from COVID-19. Both conserved end residues are part of each CDR3. Each record gives: V gene, J gene, clone size, D gene, CDR3 protein, CDR3 DNA. D genes are given only for firm matches. Expanded clones get a size class; other rows say once, few or many, or leave the size out.

TRBV11-3	TRBJ2-1	-	TRBD2	CASSPSSGYYNEQFF	TGTGCCAGCAGCCCATCTAGCGGCTACTACAATGAGCAGTTCTTC
TRBV7-9	TRBJ2-4	-	TRBD2	CARSSGRPPLAKNIQYF	TGTGCCAGGAGCAGCGGGAGGCCCCCACTAGCCAAAAACATTCAGTACTTC
TRBV7-9	TRBJ2-5	once	-	CASSLGPQSQYF	TGTGCCAGCAGCTTAGGGCCGCAGTCCCAGTACTTC
TRBV15	TRBJ1-4	-	-	CATSSRTTNEKLFF	TGTGCCACCAGCAGCAGAACAACTAATGAAAAACTGTTTTTT
TRBV6-6	TRBJ1-1	-	-	CASSRRDTYRVIAEAFF	TGTGCCAGCAGTCGACGGGACACCTACAGGGTAATAGCTGAAGCTTTCTTT
TRBV10-1	TRBJ2-1	-	-	CASSEAKLGPQFF	TGCGCCAGCAGTGAGGCGAAGTTGGGGCCCCAGTTCTTC
TRBV19	TRBJ2-4	-	TRBD1	CASSIPGTGTNIQYF	TGTGCCAGTAGTATTCCTGGGACAGGGACCAACATTCAGTACTTC
TRBV5-1	TRBJ2-1	-	-	CASSLGNNEQFF	TGCGCCAGCAGCTTGGGTAATAATGAGCAGTTCTTC
TRBV21-1	TRBJ2-7	-	-	CASIPILAGEVNYEQYF	TGTGCCAGCATCCCTATTTTAGCGGGAGAGGTGAACTACGAGCAGTACTTC
TRBV14	TRBJ1-1	few	-	CASSQVALRDTEAFF	TGTGCCAGCAGCCAAGTCGCACTGAGGGACACTGAAGCTTTCTTT
TRBV5-6	TRBJ1-1	once	-	CASSLIAGNPEAFF	TGTGCCAGCAGCTTGATTGCGGGAAACCCTGAAGCTTTCTTT
TRBV6-2/TRBV6-3	TRBJ1-1	-	-	CASSLGNRVHTEAFF	TGTGCCAGCAGTTTAGGGAACAGGGTTCACACTGAAGCTTTCTTT
TRBV3-1/TRBV3-2	TRBJ2-4	-	-	CASSLRRVAKNIQYF	TGTGCCAGCAGCCTCCGGCGGGTAGCCAAAAACATTCAGTACTTC
TRBV27	TRBJ1-2	once	-	CATAGYVNYGYTF	TGTGCCACCGCAGGTTACGTGAACTATGGCTACACCTTC
TRBV9	TRBJ1-2	-	TRBD1	CASSETGGGQAFKGYTF	TGTGCCAGCAGCGAGACCGGCGGGGGACAGGCCTTTAAAGGCTACACCTTC
TRBV4-3	TRBJ2-4	-	TRBD2	CASSHGEGGPNIQYF	TGCGCCAGCAGCCACGGGGAGGGAGGGCCGAACATTCAGTACTTC
TRBV4-3	TRBJ2-3	-	-	CASSQTGGFLSTDTQYF	TGCGCCAGCAGCCAAACCGGAGGGTTCTTGAGCACAGATACGCAGTATTTT
TRBV7-8	TRBJ1-4	-	-	CASSLWTGGNEKLFF	TGTGCCAGCAGCTTATGGACGGGAGGGAATGAAAAACTGTTTTTT
TRBV25-1	TRBJ2-1	-	-	CASSDSSPGAFYNEQFF	TGTGCCAGCAGTGACTCAAGCCCAGGGGCCTTCTACAATGAGCAGTTCTTC
TRBV19	TRBJ1-5	-	-	CASRGQIQGNQPQHF	TGTGCCAGTAGAGGACAGATACAGGGAAATCAGCCCCAGCATTTT
TRBV7-2	TRBJ2-1	-	-	CASSLASSSYNEQFF	TGTGCCAGCAGCTTAGCTTCCAGCTCCTACAATGAGCAGTTCTTC
TRBV3-1/TRBV3-2	TRBJ2-7	-	TRBD2	CASSQREAYEQYF	TGTGCCAGCAGCCAACGGGAGGCCTACGAGCAGTACTTC